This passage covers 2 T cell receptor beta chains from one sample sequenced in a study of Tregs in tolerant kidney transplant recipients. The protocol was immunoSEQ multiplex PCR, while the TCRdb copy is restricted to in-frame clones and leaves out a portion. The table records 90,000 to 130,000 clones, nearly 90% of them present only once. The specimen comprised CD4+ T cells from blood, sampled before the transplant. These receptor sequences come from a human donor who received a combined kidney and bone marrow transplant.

The CDR3 protein is CASGGGEAFF. Written as DNA, the CDR3 is TGTGCCAGCGGCGGCGGTGAAGCTTTCTTT. The rearrangement uses TRBV6-1 and TRBJ1-1; D remains unclear. V gave up 8 bases and J gave up 7 bases, with 8 bases separating them. Per the germline V gene, CDR1 is MNHNS and CDR2 is SASEGT. CDR3 length: 10 residues.

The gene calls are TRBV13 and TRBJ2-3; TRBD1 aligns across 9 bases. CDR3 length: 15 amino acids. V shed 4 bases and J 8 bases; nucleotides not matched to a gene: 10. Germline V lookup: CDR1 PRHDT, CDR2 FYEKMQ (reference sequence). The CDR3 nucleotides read TGTGCCAGCAGCTCCCGGACAGGGGTGAGTGGTACGCAGTATTTT. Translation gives CASSSRTGVSGTQYF.